Following are 5 T cell receptor beta chains from one sample sequenced in a study of blood T cell repertoires in COVID-19 (dated by TCRdb to 2019 to 2021). The library was prepared using the immunoSEQ multiplex PCR assay. Not all clones reach the TCRdb copy of this immuneACCESS table, which keeps in-frame sequences only. Checked studies attribute under half of the gap to unresolved V genes and leave the rest unexplained. The sample table contains 140,000 to 150,000 clones; only one count was recorded for around 80% of them. Of the sample, over 10% falls within the top ten clones. Sequenced: peripheral blood. These receptors were taken from a man aged 60 to 75 with active or convalescent COVID-19.

This chain's CDR3 is CASSLGGRAPRDEQFF. In nucleotides, the CDR3 is TGTGCCAGCAGCTTGGGCGGGAGGGCCCCCCGGGATGAGCAGTTCTTC. This chain joins TRBV7-2 and TRBJ2-1, with TRBD2 matching 9 bases. Germline lookup yields CDR1 SGHTA and CDR2 FQGNSA. The CDR3 spans 16 residues. The J segment lost 8 bases and the V segment lost 3 bases, leaving 11 bases of the junction unmatched.

This chain connects TRBV30 to TRBJ1-5; 8 bases line up with TRBD1. The CDR3 is 13 residues long. Per germline, CDR1 GTSNPN and CDR2 SVGIG (reference sequence). V dropped 5 bases and J dropped 4; count of bases not matched to a gene: 4. CDR3 loop: CAWGTGGNQPQHF. The CDR3 DNA reads as TGTGCCTGGGGTACAGGGGGAAATCAGCCCCAGCATTTT.

The DNA of the CDR3 is TGCGCCAGCAGCCATCCTACATCTCAGGGGAAGGTAGCTTTCTTT. It codes for CASSHPTSQGKVAFF. The V call is TRBV4-1, the J call TRBJ1-1, with D possibly being TRBD1 (6 bases). Germline-derived CDR1 and CDR2 are MGHRA and YSYEKL. V lost 3 bases and J 10 bases, leaving 21 bases between the germline ends. The CDR3 covers 15 residues.

The chain joins TRBV6-2 or TRBV6-3 to TRBJ1-5; possible D gene TRBD1, 6 bases. V gave up 6 bases and J gave up 6 bases, with 15 bases separating them. Germline V gene sequence: CDR1 MNHEY, CDR2 SVGEGT. This CDR3 comprises 14 residues. The CDR3 nucleotides read TGTGCCAGCAGCCAAGCAGGGGATGCTCAGCCCCAGCATTTT. Translated, it gives CASSQAGDAQPQHF.

V usage is TRBV27 and J usage is TRBJ1-2; D possibly corresponds to TRBD1 (6 bases). Trimming cost V 8 bases and J 4 bases, with 26 bases left between them. Germline V gene sequence: CDR1 MNHEY, CDR2 SMNVEV (reference sequence). The CDR3 runs to 17 residues. CDR3 residues: CASHTRAGASGAYGYTF. The DNA of the CDR3 is TGTGCCAGCCATACGCGGGCAGGGGCGTCCGGGGCCTATGGCTACACCTTC.